This TCR beta chain is drawn from a study of technical replicates of blood from several donors (dated by TCRdb to about 2017). Inclusive of the bounding cysteine and phenylalanine, the CDR3 is 12 residues long. CDR3 DNA is the only sequence kept; it has 36 bases, read in frame from the first base. Trimming costs V 5 bases and J 7 bases, and their ends lie 10 bases apart. Per the germline V gene, SGHRS is the CDR1 and YFSETQ is the CDR2. The sample holds a few counts of this clone. Its antigen is still unknown. There are no base qualities to consult, and no much larger clone falls within one base. Library creation used the immunoSEQ multiplex PCR assay. Not all clones reach the TCRdb copy of this immuneACCESS table, which keeps in-frame sequences only. Checked studies attribute under half of the gap to unresolved V genes and leave the rest unexplained. For this sample the table gives approximately 73,000 clones, of which 80% to 95% were detected only once. Clones ranked in the top ten supply 0.42% of the sample.

Sequenced: T cells isolated from PBMCs. This chain joins TRBV5-1 to TRBJ1-5, with the identity of the D gene unclear. This receptor was identified in a human donor in good health. The CDR3 corresponds to CASRDGEQPQHF. The DNA sequence is TGCGCCAGCAGGGACGGGGAACAGCCCCAGCATTTT.